This T cell receptor beta chain was recorded in a study of shared clonotypes between healthy human individuals. Each of the donors was a healthy adult who was HIV-negative and had not had a recent acute infection or vaccination. Only in-frame clones appear in the TCRdb table, and some are missing; sequencing was by immunoSEQ multiplex PCR. The table has hundreds of thousands of clones, around 78% seen once. The source is a woman aged 40 to 49 in good health. Some clones in this sample may be carry-over from other donors' samples. The sample consisted of PBMCs.

The CDR3 loop reads CASSLVHRDEQYF. Here the CDR3 DNA reads TGTGCCAGCAGCTTGGTCCACAGGGACGAGCAGTACTTC. The chain joins TRBV7-3 to TRBJ2-7; D perhaps matches TRBD1 (6 bases). The ends were cut back, 3 bases at V and 5 bases at J, with 11 bases in the middle. The CDR3 spans 13 residues. CDR1 is SGHTA, CDR2 FQGTGA, per germline.